The clone carrying this TCR beta chain was seen at least ten times. This entry belongs to a study of naive and memory T cell subsets. Whole blood, over 2 ml, came from adult healthy volunteers. Unsorted total RNA, about 1 to 1000 ng, was DNase treated before reverse transcription. There are 15 residues in the CDR3. With V trimmed by 4 bases and J by 4 bases, 7 bases remained unmatched. CDR1 and CDR2 from the germline V gene are SGHNT and YENEEA. Alpha and beta constant region primers primed reverse transcription for blood and skin samples. Ligated cDNA underwent four rounds of PCR with nested alpha and beta constant region primers and SP2. TCRdb re-called the 5' RACE reads through MiXCR, storing one row per CDR3 protein. The table includes over 25,000 distinct CDR3 sequences, less than 25% detected once.

The sequence came from a female donor in good health. The V call is TRBV11-3, the J call TRBJ2-7; 10 bases fit TRBD1. CDR3 in amino acids: CASSSSGTGAYEQYF. CDR3 in DNA: TGTGCCAGCAGCTCCTCCGGGACAGGGGCTTACGAGCAGTACTTC. The full variable domain, rest sourced from reference TRBV11-3 and TRBJ2-7, is EAGVVQSPRYKIIEKKQPVAFWCNPISGHNTLYWYLQNLGQGPELLIRYENEEAVDDSQLPKDRFSAERLKGVDSTLKIQPAELGDSAVYLCASSSSGTGAYEQYFGPGTRLTVT.